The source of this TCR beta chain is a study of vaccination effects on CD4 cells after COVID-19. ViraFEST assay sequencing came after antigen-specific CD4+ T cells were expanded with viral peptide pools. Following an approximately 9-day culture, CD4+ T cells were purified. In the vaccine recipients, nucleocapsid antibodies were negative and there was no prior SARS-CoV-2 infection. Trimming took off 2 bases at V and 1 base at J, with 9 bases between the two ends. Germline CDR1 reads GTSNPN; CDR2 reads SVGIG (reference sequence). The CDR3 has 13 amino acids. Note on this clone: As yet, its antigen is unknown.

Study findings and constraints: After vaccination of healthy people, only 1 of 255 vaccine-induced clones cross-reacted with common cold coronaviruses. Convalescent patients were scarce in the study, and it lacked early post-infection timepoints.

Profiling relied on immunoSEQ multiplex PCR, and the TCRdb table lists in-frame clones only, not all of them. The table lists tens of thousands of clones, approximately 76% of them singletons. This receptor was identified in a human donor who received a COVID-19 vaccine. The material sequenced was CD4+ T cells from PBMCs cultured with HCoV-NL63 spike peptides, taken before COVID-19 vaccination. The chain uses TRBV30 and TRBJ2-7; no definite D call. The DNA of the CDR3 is TGTGCCTGGAGTACGGGTGGGTCCTACGAGCAGTACGTC. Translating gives CAWSTGGSYEQYV.